The present T cell receptor beta chain was sequenced within a study of tumor and adjacent non-tumor tissue in lung cancer. General study results and limits: Compared with tumor, normal lung showed significantly lower TCR diversity.

RNA was extracted from bulk tissue without any cell sorting. Chemotherapy-naive patients with new lung cancer underwent thoracic surgery in China, August–November 2014. Germline loops: CDR1 LGHNA, CDR2 YSLEER. The CDR3 length is 16 residues. V lost 0 bases to trimming and J lost 14 bases; unmatched junction nucleotides: 12. As to this clonotype: What it binds is unknown.

A modified ARM-PCR protocol with three rounds of nested PCR amplified TCRbeta. TCRdb reprocessed the multiplex PCR reads via MiXCR and lists one record per CDR3 protein. The sample has 200,000 to 250,000 distinct CDR3 sequences, less than 80% seen once. This clonotype was obtained from a man between 60 and 75 years old with non-small cell lung cancer. The chain carries TRBV4-3 and TRBJ2-1; the match to TRBD1 covers 11 bases. The source material was lung tumor tissue. The CDR3 spells CASSQERTGGYNEKFF. CDR3 DNA: TGCGCCAGCAGCCAAGAGCGGACAGGGGGCTACAATGAAAAGTTCTTC.